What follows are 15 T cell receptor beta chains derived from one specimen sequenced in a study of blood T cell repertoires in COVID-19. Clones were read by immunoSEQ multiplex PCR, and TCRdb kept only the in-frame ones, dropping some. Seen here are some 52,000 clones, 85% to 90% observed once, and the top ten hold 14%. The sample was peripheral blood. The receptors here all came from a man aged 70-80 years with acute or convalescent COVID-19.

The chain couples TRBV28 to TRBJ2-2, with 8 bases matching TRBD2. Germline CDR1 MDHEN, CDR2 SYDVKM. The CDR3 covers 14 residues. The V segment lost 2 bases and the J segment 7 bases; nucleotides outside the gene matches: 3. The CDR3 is CASSLSLAGGELFF. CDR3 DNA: TGTGCCAGCAGTTTAAGTCTAGCGGGCGGGGAGCTGTTTTTT.

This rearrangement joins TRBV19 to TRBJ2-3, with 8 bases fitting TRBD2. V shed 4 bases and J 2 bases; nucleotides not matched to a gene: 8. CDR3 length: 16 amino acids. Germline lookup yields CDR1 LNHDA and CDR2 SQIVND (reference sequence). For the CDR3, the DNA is TGTGCCAGTAGTAACTACGGGAGGGCCGACACAGATACGCAGTATTTT. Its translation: CASSNYGRADTDTQYF.

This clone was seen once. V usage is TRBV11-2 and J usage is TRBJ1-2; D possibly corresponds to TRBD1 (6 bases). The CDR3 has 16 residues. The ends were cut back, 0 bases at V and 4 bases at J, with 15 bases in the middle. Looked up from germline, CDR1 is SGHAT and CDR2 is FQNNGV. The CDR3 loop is CASSLEAGGAVYGYTF. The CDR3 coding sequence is TGTGCCAGCAGCTTAGAGGCGGGGGGGGCTGTCTATGGCTACACCTTC.

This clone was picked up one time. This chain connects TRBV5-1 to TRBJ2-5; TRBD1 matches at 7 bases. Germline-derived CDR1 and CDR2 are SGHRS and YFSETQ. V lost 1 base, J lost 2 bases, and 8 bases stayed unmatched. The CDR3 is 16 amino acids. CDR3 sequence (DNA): TGCGCCAGCAGCTTGAGGGGGCCCCGACCTCAAGAGACCCAGTACTTC. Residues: CASSLRGPRPQETQYF.

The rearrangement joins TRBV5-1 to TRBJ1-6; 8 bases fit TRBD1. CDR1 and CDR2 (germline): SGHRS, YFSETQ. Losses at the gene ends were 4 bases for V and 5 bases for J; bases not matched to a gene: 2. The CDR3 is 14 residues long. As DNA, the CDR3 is TGCGCCAGCAGCCGGGGACAGGATAATTCACCCCTCCACTTT. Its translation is CASSRGQDNSPLHF.

CDR3 sequence: CASNLAGELETQYF. The CDR3 DNA is TGTGCCAGCAACCTAGCGGGAGAATTGGAGACCCAGTACTTC. The rearrangement joins TRBV9 to TRBJ2-5; 10 bases are a match to TRBD2. V trimming: 6 bases; J trimming: 5 bases; junction bases outside the gene matches: 7. Germline values: CDR1 SGDLS, CDR2 YYNGEE. This CDR3 region has 14 residues.

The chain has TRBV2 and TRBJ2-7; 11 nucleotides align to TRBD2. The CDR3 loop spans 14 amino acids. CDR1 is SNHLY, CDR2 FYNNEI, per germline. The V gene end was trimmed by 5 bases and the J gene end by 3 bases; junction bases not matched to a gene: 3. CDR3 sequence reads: CASSPGLAVYEQYF. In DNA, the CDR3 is TGTGCCAGCAGTCCGGGACTAGCGGTCTACGAGCAGTACTTC.

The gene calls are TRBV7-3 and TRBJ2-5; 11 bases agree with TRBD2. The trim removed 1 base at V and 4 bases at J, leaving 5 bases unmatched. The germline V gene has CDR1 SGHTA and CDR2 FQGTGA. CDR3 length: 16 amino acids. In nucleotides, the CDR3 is TGTGCCAGCAGCTTAAGGGCTAGCGGGGGGATAGAGACCCAGTACTTC. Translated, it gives CASSLRASGGIETQYF.

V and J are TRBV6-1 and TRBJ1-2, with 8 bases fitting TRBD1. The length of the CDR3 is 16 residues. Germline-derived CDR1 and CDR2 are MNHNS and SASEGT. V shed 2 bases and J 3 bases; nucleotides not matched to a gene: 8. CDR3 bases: TGTGCCAGCAGTGAACTAATAGGACAGGGATACTATGGCTACACCTTC. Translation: CASSELIGQGYYGYTF.

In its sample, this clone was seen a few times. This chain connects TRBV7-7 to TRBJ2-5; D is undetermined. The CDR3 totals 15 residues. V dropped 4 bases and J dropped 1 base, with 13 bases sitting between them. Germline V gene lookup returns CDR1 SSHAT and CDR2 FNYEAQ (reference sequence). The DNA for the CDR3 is TGTGCCAGCAGCTCCGCAACTACTTTCCAAGAGACCCAGTACTTC. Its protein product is CASSSATTFQETQYF.

CDR3 sequence reads: CASRDSNSGTEAFF. Written as DNA, the CDR3 is TGCGCCAGCAGGGACAGTAACTCGGGCACTGAAGCTTTCTTT. The J gene is TRBJ1-1, the V gene TRBV5-1; the D gene is possibly TRBD1 (6 bases). This CDR3 spans 14 amino acids. CDR1 SGHRS and CDR2 YFSETQ come from the germline V gene. V was cut by 5 bases and J by 4 bases, with 15 bases left in between.

DNA for the CDR3: TGTGCCAGCAGCTTAGGGACTAGCGGGAACACAGATACGCAGTATTTT. Translated, it gives CASSLGTSGNTDTQYF. The chain uses TRBV7-8 and TRBJ2-3; 12 nucleotides agree with TRBD2. Germline lookup yields CDR1 SGHVS and CDR2 FQNEAQ. This CDR3 comprises 16 residues. Trimming took 1 base from V and 2 from J; bases not matched to a gene: 1.

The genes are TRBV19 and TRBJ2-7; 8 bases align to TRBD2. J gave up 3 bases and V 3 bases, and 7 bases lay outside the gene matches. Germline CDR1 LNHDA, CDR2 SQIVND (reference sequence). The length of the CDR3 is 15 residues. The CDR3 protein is CASSIKAGEYYEQYF. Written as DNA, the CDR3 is TGTGCCAGTAGTATTAAAGCGGGAGAGTACTACGAGCAGTACTTC.

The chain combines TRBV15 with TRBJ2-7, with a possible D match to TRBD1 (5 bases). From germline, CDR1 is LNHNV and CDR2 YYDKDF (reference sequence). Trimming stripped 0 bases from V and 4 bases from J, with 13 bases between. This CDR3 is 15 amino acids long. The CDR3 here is CATSRDRGMGYEQYF. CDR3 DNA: TGTGCCACCAGCAGAGATAGGGGTATGGGTTACGAGCAGTACTTC.

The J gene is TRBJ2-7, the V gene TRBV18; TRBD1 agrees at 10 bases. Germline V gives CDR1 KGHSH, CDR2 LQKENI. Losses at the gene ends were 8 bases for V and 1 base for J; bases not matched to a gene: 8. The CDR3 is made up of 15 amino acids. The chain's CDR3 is CASQNPGQGSYEQYF. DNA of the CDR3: TGTGCCAGCCAGAATCCGGGACAGGGGTCCTACGAGCAGTACTTC.